Below, one T cell receptor (beta chain) is given with its context. Its matching antigen is unknown. The isolated RNA, all of it, was reverse transcribed, so expressed TCRB transcripts were what got sequenced. The data were produced by immunoSEQ multiplex PCR, yet TCRdb's version contains in-frame clones alone and is incomplete. The table records approximately 37,000 clones, around 60% of them present only once. This record comes from a study of beta chain features in type 1 diabetes. Study-wide points: PCR might preferentially amplify shorter templates, equally in patients and controls.

In germline, CDR1 is SGHRS, CDR2 YFSETQ. The CDR3 has 13 amino acids. The V segment lost 1 base and the J segment 6 bases; nucleotides outside the gene matches: 3. Sequenced input: Tregs from blood. The TCR comes from a young woman in good health. J is TRBJ1-2 and V is TRBV5-1, with TRBD1 identical over 7 bases. CDR3: CASSLHGTDGYTF. The CDR3 DNA sequence: TGCGCCAGCAGCTTGCACGGGACAGATGGCTACACCTTC.